The rows below give T cell receptor beta chains drawn from one sample of a study of T-cell memory formation after mild COVID-19. TCRdb processed the 5' RACE reads anew with MiXCR; each CDR3 protein has one entry. The sample contains about 600,000 distinct CDR3 sequences, about 22% of which appear only once. The sequenced sample was PBMCs or a T cell subset sorted from them (not recorded which). These receptors were taken from an adult woman who had mild COVID-19 (a few samples of this study predate the infection). Cell type and time point are not known. Each CDR3 is given with its conserved first and last residue. A D gene is named only where the DNA matches it firmly. Rows give clone size only sometimes, using once, few, many, or a class for an expanded clone.

V gene	clone size	J gene	D gene	CDR3 protein	CDR3 DNA
TRBV3-1	-	TRBJ1-2	-	CASSRRDSYGYTF	TGTGCCAGCAGCCGCCGAGATAGCTATGGCTACACCTTC
TRBV5-1	few	TRBJ2-1	-	CASSLAQLASYNEQFF	TGCGCCAGCAGCTTGGCCCAACTAGCCTCCTACAATGAGCAGTTCTTC
TRBV9	-	TRBJ2-1	TRBD2	CASSTGLLAGGFPEQFF	TGTGCCAGCAGCACCGGACTACTAGCGGGAGGATTTCCGGAGCAGTTCTTC
TRBV7-2	few	TRBJ1-2	-	CASSLVVSAGYTF	TGTGCCAGCAGCTTAGTTGTGTCCGCTGGCTACACCTTC
TRBV3-1	-	TRBJ2-7	-	CASSLSSGDEQYF	TGTGCCAGCAGCCTATCTTCAGGGGACGAGCAGTACTTC
TRBV7-3	-	TRBJ2-1	TRBD2	CASSWGTSGRGNEQFF	TGTGCCAGCAGCTGGGGGACTAGCGGGAGGGGGAATGAGCAGTTCTTC
TRBV7-9	-	TRBJ2-4	TRBD1	CASSSSQDRVGDIQYF	TGTGCCAGCAGCTCTTCCCAGGACAGGGTCGGGGACATTCAGTACTTC
TRBV4-2	-	TRBJ1-1	-	CASSQDQRGEAFF	TGTGCCAGCAGCCAAGATCAAAGGGGTGAAGCTTTCTTT
TRBV6-6	-	TRBJ2-7	TRBD2	CASSTGFSGLAYEQYF	TGTGCCAGCAGCACAGGATTTAGCGGGCTCGCCTACGAGCAGTACTTC
TRBV6-4	-	TRBJ2-3	TRBD2	CASSRPRAGVRGDTQYF	TGTGCCAGCAGCCGCCCACGGGCGGGGGTGAGGGGAGATACGCAGTATTTT
TRBV5-4	few	TRBJ2-7	TRBD1	CASSLAGTGVTYEQYF	TGTGCCAGCAGCTTGGCCGGGACAGGTGTAACCTACGAGCAGTACTTC
TRBV20-1	-	TRBJ2-2	TRBD2	CSARGGPGTGELFF	TGCAGTGCTCGGGGAGGGCCCGGTACCGGGGAGCTGTTTTTT
TRBV13	-	TRBJ2-7	TRBD2	CASSSEGTSGGLYEQYF	TGTGCCAGCAGCTCAGAAGGGACTAGCGGGGGTTTATACGAGCAGTACTTC
TRBV5-1	-	TRBJ2-2	-	CASSLGMGATGELFF	TGCGCCAGCAGCTTGGGAATGGGGGCGACCGGGGAGCTGTTTTTT
TRBV10-3	-	TRBJ1-2	-	CAISWTVQANYGYTF	TGTGCCATCAGTTGGACAGTGCAAGCTAACTATGGCTACACCTTC
TRBV30	few	TRBJ1-5	TRBD1	CAWSWTGGTQPQHF	TGTGCCTGGAGTTGGACAGGGGGGACTCAGCCCCAGCATTTT
TRBV24-1	few	TRBJ2-1	-	CATGGPFYNEQFF	TGTGCCACGGGGGGACCCTTTTACAATGAGCAGTTCTTC
TRBV7-9	-	TRBJ2-4	TRBD1	CATAGQGMVAKNIQYF	TGTGCCACCGCGGGACAGGGAATGGTGGCCAAAAACATTCAGTACTTC
TRBV24-1	many	TRBJ2-3	-	CATRPSTGQSTDTQYF	TGTGCCACCAGGCCGTCTACGGGCCAAAGCACAGATACGCAGTATTTT
TRBV5-1	few	TRBJ1-3	-	CASSFGGSSSGNTIYF	TGCGCCAGCAGCTTCGGGGGATCCTCCTCTGGAAACACCATATATTTT